A single sample gave rise to the 19 T cell receptor beta chains below, sequenced in a study of blood T cell repertoires in COVID-19. Here immunoSEQ multiplex PCR was the method, and the copy in TCRdb shows in-frame clones only, minus some. The sample has more than 200,000 clones; about nine tenths are singletons. The material sequenced was PBMCs or T cells enriched from blood (not recorded which). Receptor source: a woman aged 25 to 39 with acute COVID-19.

The rearrangement uses TRBV11-2 and TRBJ2-1, with TRBD2 identical over 9 bases. CDR3 size: 14 residues. V was pared by 6 bases and J by 5 bases, with 5 bases of the junction left unmatched. Germline assignment: CDR1 SGHAT and CDR2 FQNNGV. The CDR3 protein is CASRRRLADNEQFF. The CDR3 DNA reads as TGTGCCAGCAGACGGAGACTAGCGGACAATGAGCAGTTCTTC.

The chain joins TRBV5-1 to TRBJ2-3; 8 bases match TRBD1. The V and J ends lost 6 bases and 4 bases, in that order; junction bases with no gene match: 10. Germline CDR1 and CDR2: SGHRS and YFSETQ. This CDR3 spans 15 amino acids. The CDR3 DNA sequence: TGCGCCAGCACCCGGACAGGGATACTAGCAGATACGCAGTATTTT. This gives the protein CASTRTGILADTQYF. The full variable domain, its missing parts supplied by reference TRBV5-1 and TRBJ2-3, is KAGVTQTPRYLIKTRGQQVTLSCSPISGHRSVSWYQQTPGQGLQFLFEYFSETQRNKGNFPGRFSGRQFSNSRSEMNVSTLELGDSALYLCASTRTGILADTQYFGPGTRLTVL.

The V and J genes are TRBV6-2 or TRBV6-3 and TRBJ2-7, with 7 bases matching TRBD2. Germline CDR1 reads MNHEY; CDR2 reads SVGEGT. This CDR3 has 12 residues. Trimming removed 2 bases from V and 12 bases from J; junction bases left unmatched: 7. The CDR3 DNA reads TGTGCCAGCAGTTACAGGGAGGGCCTTTCGTACTTC. This sequence encodes CASSYREGLSYF.

This clone was detected only a few times. The V and J genes are TRBV28 and TRBJ2-7; 12 nucleotides line up with TRBD2. The CDR3 covers 15 residues. The trim removed 5 bases at V and 0 bases at J, leaving 2 bases unmatched. The germline gives CDR1 MDHEN, CDR2 SYDVKM. The CDR3 nucleotides read TGTGCCAGCAGTAGACTAGCGGGGGCCTCCTACGAGCAGTACTTC. Translating it yields CASSRLAGASYEQYF.

A few counts support this clone. The J gene is TRBJ1-2, the V gene TRBV9, with D hard to call. Germline CDR1 reads SGDLS; CDR2 reads YYNGEE. Trimming took 1 base from V and 4 from J, leaving 8 bases between them. This CDR3 is built from 13 residues. Here the CDR3 reads CASSVYGGYGYTF. Written as DNA, the CDR3 is TGTGCCAGCAGCGTATATGGCGGCTATGGCTACACCTTC.

The rearrangement uses TRBV12-3 or TRBV12-4 and TRBJ1-5; D possibly corresponds to TRBD1 (5 bases). CDR3 length: 13 residues. With 2 bases removed from V and 5 bases from J, the gap between germline ends came to 7 bases. The CDR3 nucleotides read TGTGCCAGCAGTTTAAGGGGTTATCAGCCCCAGCATTTT. Translation gives CASSLRGYQPQHF.

The V call is TRBV28, the J call TRBJ1-2; D might be TRBD1 (5 bases). Germline V gives CDR1 MDHEN, CDR2 SYDVKM. V gave up 5 bases and J gave up 4 bases, with 14 bases separating them. This CDR3 is built from 14 residues. CDR3 protein: CASSVEGKGYGYTF. The CDR3 DNA follows: TGTGCCAGCAGTGTGGAGGGGAAGGGCTATGGCTACACCTTC.

V and J are TRBV25-1 and TRBJ1-1; perhaps TRBD1 as D (6 bases). The CDR3 totals 16 residues. Germline assignment: CDR1 MGHDK and CDR2 SYGVNS. The germline V and J ends were trimmed by 7 bases and 1 base, with 19 bases remaining between them. CDR3 DNA: TGTGCCAGCACCGCGCCATCTGGACAGAGGAACACTGAAGCTTTCTTT. It specifies CASTAPSGQRNTEAFF.

CDR3 nucleotides: TGTGCCAGCAGCCTAGGGGTTGCAGGGGCGTATCAGCCCCAGCATTTT. This sequence encodes CASSLGVAGAYQPQHF. The chain carries TRBV11-2 and TRBJ1-5, with a weak D call TRBD1 (6 bases). Trimming stripped 5 bases from V and 5 bases from J, with 19 bases between. This CDR3 region has 16 residues. The germline gives CDR1 SGHAT, CDR2 FQNNGV.

The chain recombines TRBV5-6 with TRBJ2-2; D may be TRBD2 (5 bases). Germline CDR1 is SGHDT and CDR2 is YYEEEE. Trimming removed 4 bases at V and 5 bases at J, with 15 bases between. The CDR3 is 15 residues long. In nucleotides, the CDR3 is TGTGCCAGCAGCCCAACTAGACTGGGGACCGGGGAGCTGTTTTTT. The encoded protein is CASSPTRLGTGELFF. The whole variable domain, remainder taken from reference TRBV5-6 and TRBJ2-2, is DAGVTQSPTHLIKTRGQQVTLRCSPKSGHDTVSWYQQALGQGPQFIFQYYEEEERQRGNFPDRFSGHQFPNYSSELNVNALLLGDSALYLCASSPTRLGTGELFFGEGSRLTVL.

V gene TRBV6-5 combines with J gene TRBJ2-3; 7 bases map to TRBD1. Germline trimming cut 6 bases from V and 2 bases from J; bases unmatched to any gene: 5. The CDR3 is 14 amino acids. From germline, CDR1 is MNHEY and CDR2 SVGAGI. The CDR3 reads CASRNRGSTDTQYF. The CDR3 DNA sequence: TGTGCCAGCAGAAACAGGGGTTCCACAGATACGCAGTATTTT.

The gene calls are TRBV30 and TRBJ2-7, with 7 bases aligning to TRBD2. V trimming: 0 bases; J trimming: 6 bases; junction bases outside the gene matches: 5. The CDR3 totals 13 residues. Germline V CDR1 and CDR2: GTSNPN, SVGIG (reference sequence). The CDR3 DNA sequence: TGTGCCTGGAGTGTAGGGAGGGGCGGCGAGCAGTACTTC. Amino acid sequence: CAWSVGRGGEQYF.

The chain uses TRBV6-5 and TRBJ1-1; D is unresolved. Trimming removed 4 bases at V and 7 bases at J, with 10 bases between. The CDR3 loop spans 12 amino acids. The V gene's germline CDR1 is MNHEY and CDR2 SVGAGI. The CDR3 DNA follows: TGTGCCAGCAGTTCGGAGACGGGTGAAGCTTTCTTT. Translation: CASSSETGEAFF.

This sequence joins TRBV30 and TRBJ1-2; maybe TRBD1 (5 bases). The length of the CDR3 is 12 residues. Germline CDR1 reads GTSNPN; CDR2 reads SVGIG (reference sequence). The ends were cut back, 2 bases at V and 7 bases at J, with 11 bases in the middle. The CDR3 sequence: CAWSPQGIGYTF. CDR3 nucleotide sequence: TGTGCCTGGAGTCCTCAGGGAATTGGCTACACCTTC.

This clone has more than one count but fewer than ten. The chain uses TRBV6-2 or TRBV6-3 and TRBJ2-7; 8 bases map to TRBD2. Losses at the gene ends were 2 bases for V and 2 bases for J; bases not matched to a gene: 5. Germline lookup yields CDR1 MNHEY and CDR2 SVGEGT. The CDR3 length is 15 residues. The CDR3 DNA reads TGTGCCAGCAGTTACAAACTAGCGGCGGCCTACGAGCAGTACTTC. Protein product: CASSYKLAAAYEQYF.

This rearrangement joins TRBV7-9 to TRBJ2-7; 7 bases align to TRBD1. CDR3 length: 14 amino acids. Trimming cost V 1 base and J 3 bases; bases outside gene matches: 3. CDR1 SEHNR and CDR2 FQNEAQ come from the germline V gene (reference sequence). The CDR3 here is CASSLVAGGYEQYF. The CDR3 region has the DNA TGTGCCAGCAGCTTAGTTGCAGGGGGCTACGAGCAGTACTTC.

The chain carries TRBV2 and TRBJ1-4; 7 bases map to TRBD1. The germline CDR1 and CDR2 sequences are SNHLY and FYNNEI. CDR3 length: 14 residues. J was trimmed by 4 bases and V by 6 bases; bases with no gene match: 5. CDR3 sequence reads: CASSSRGVNEKLFF. DNA for the CDR3: TGTGCCAGCAGCTCCAGGGGGGTTAATGAAAAACTGTTTTTT.

This chain connects TRBV28 to TRBJ1-1; TRBD1 agrees at 8 bases. V dropped 3 bases and J dropped 6; count of bases not matched to a gene: 12. In germline, CDR1 is MDHEN, CDR2 SYDVKM. CDR3 length: 16 residues. CDR3 residues: CASSFYRDRGQSEAFF. The CDR3 DNA reads as TGTGCCAGCAGTTTTTACCGAGACAGGGGACAATCTGAAGCTTTCTTT. Full variable domain (missing parts from reference TRBV28 and TRBJ1-1): DVKVTQSSRYLVKRTGEKVFLECVQDMDHENMFWYRQDPGLGLRLIYFSYDVKMKEKGDIPEGYSVSREKKERFSLILESASTNQTSMYLCASSFYRDRGQSEAFFGQGTRLTVV.

The chain carries TRBV7-9 and TRBJ2-1; TRBD2 is a possible D gene (6 bases). Trimming removed 8 bases at V and 8 bases at J, with 16 bases between. The CDR3 runs 13 residues. Germline V gives CDR1 SEHNR, CDR2 FQNEAQ (reference sequence). The CDR3 DNA follows: TGTGCCAGCGGCCAGCGGGCTCCAGATGAGCAGTTCTTC. It yields the protein CASGQRAPDEQFF.